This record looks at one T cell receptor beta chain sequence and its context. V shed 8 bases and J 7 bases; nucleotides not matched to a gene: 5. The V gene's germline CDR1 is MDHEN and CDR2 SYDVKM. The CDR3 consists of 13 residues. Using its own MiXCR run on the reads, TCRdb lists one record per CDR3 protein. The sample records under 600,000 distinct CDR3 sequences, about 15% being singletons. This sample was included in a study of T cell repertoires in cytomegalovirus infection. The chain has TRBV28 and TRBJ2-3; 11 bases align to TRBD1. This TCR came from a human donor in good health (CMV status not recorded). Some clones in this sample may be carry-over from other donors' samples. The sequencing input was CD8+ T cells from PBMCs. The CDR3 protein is CASYGDRGNTQYF. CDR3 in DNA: TGTGCCAGCTACGGGGACAGGGGGAATACGCAGTATTTT.